The clone carrying this T cell receptor (beta chain) came up a few times. TCR beta CDR3 region amplification was performed from RNA transcripts. The HTBI set primed first-round TCR CDR3 RT-PCR. TCRdb re-called the multiplex PCR reads through MiXCR, storing one row per CDR3 protein. The sample gives 650,000 to 700,000 distinct CDR3 sequences, 17% of which show up once; around 15% is in the top ten. The entry originates in a study of T cells in Graves' hyperthyroidism and ophthalmopathy. Trimming stripped 0 bases from V and 11 bases from J, with 14 bases between. Germline V CDR1 and CDR2: MNHEY, SVGAGI. The CDR3 consists of 15 residues.

Sequenced input: blood. The V call is TRBV6-5, the J call TRBJ1-6; D perhaps matches TRBD1 (5 bases). This clonotype originated in a man aged 50 to 59 with Graves' hyperthyroidism. The CDR3 DNA sequence: TGTGCCAGCAGTTACTCGAAGCAGGGAGGACCACCCCTCCACTTT. This codes for CASSYSKQGGPPLHF.